Listed below are T cell receptor beta chains from one sample, sequenced in a study of shared clonotypes between healthy human individuals. The method was immunoSEQ multiplex PCR; TCRdb's version includes in-frame clones alone and lacks a portion of them. The table has about 600,000 clones, roughly 97% seen once. The sequencing input was naive CD4+ T cells sorted from blood. These TCRs come from a woman in her 30s in good health. CDR3s include the opening cysteine and the closing phenylalanine or tryptophan. The order of the fields is V gene, J gene, CDR3 protein.

TRBV28	TRBJ2-2	CASTGGSETGELFF
TRBV15	TRBJ1-2	CATSRDRQSNYGYTF
TRBV18	TRBJ1-1	CASSPTQGRWGTEAFF
TRBV15	TRBJ1-3	CATSRVPANTIYF
TRBV7-9	TRBJ2-7	CASSSEYRGRYEQYF
TRBV5-1	TRBJ2-7	CASSLERSSYEQYF
TRBV28	TRBJ2-7	CASSPPIGNSNGNEQYF
TRBV30	TRBJ1-5	CAWSVQGAEPQHF
TRBV5-1	TRBJ1-1	CASSLAGQGYTEAFF
TRBV4-2	TRBJ1-3	CASSQDGGDLPGNTIYF
TRBV11-3	TRBJ2-7	CASSIPGSQSYEQYF
TRBV27	TRBJ2-7	CASTRGTGRNGEQYF
TRBV10-3	-	CASAVAGGSYEQYF
TRBV13	TRBJ1-1	CASSFSQGALTEAFF
TRBV7-9	TRBJ2-7	CATIQGLQHDEQYF
TRBV28	TRBJ2-5	CASSGASAPRETQYF
TRBV4-1	TRBJ1-2	CASSQDTTTGSLGYTF
TRBV6-5	TRBJ1-4	CASSGTGATNEKLFF
TRBV15	TRBJ2-6	CATSRDGWVTGANVLTF
TRBV25-1	TRBJ1-2	CAEGVRGYTF
TRBV7-8	TRBJ2-1	CASSFGHPSESSYNEQFF
TRBV4-1	TRBJ2-7	CASSQVARTKINYEQYF
TRBV25-1	TRBJ2-3	CASSESWSDTQYF
TRBV28	TRBJ1-4	CASSGDGGEKLFF
TRBV28	TRBJ2-7	CASSFPGPPSYEQYF
TRBV2	TRBJ2-3	CASSSNGMSTDTQYF
TRBV27	TRBJ2-5	CASSRHPQETQYF
TRBV7-2	TRBJ2-5	CASSLSAQETQYF
TRBV7-8	TRBJ2-7	CASSPRLVTSYEQYF
TRBV30	TRBJ1-1	CAWRRQENTEAFF
TRBV6-1	TRBJ2-1	CASSEASRTVYNEQFF
TRBV2	TRBJ2-1	CASSVQGSSYNEQFF
TRBV28	TRBJ1-1	CASTNQGDTEAFF
TRBV9	TRBJ2-3	CASSVLGLAGSDTQYF
TRBV6-1	TRBJ1-2	CASRGTGSSYGYTF
TRBV28	TRBJ1-2	CASSPWTDNYGYTF
TRBV10-1	TRBJ1-1	CASSANLDGATEAFF
TRBV2	TRBJ2-1	CASSEVLQPPGQFF
TRBV2	TRBJ2-7	CASSETGQKGVYEQYF
TRBV5-1	TRBJ2-3	CASRLAGGPPDTQYF
TRBV4-1	TRBJ2-7	CASSQRLAGGPYEQYF
TRBV18	TRBJ2-7	CASSPMTGGVGSYEQYF
TRBV10-3	TRBJ1-1	CAIRPGQANTEAFF
TRBV2	TRBJ2-2	CASSEDYPVTGELFF
TRBV28	TRBJ1-5	CASRDMQGRGNQPQHF
TRBV5-1	TRBJ2-5	CASSPPQETQYF